Below, 29 T cell receptor beta chains from the same sample are listed, as sequenced in a study of blood T cell repertoires in COVID-19. Sequenced by immunoSEQ multiplex PCR; TCRdb stores in-frame clones only, minus some. This repertoire shows 250,000 to 300,000 clones, roughly 88% found once; its top ten account for approximately 2.5%. The sample comprised PBMCs or T cells enriched from blood (not recorded which). These receptors were obtained from a woman between 40 and 50 years old with acute COVID-19.

The DNA for the CDR3 is TGTGCCAGCAGCTTAGGTCTAGGCACAGATACGCAGTATTTT. Translation gives CASSLGLGTDTQYF. The chain employs TRBV7-9 and TRBJ2-3; the D is unclear. Trimming took off 1 base at V and 1 base at J, with 6 bases between the two ends. The V gene's germline CDR1 is SEHNR and CDR2 FQNEAQ (reference sequence). CDR3 size: 14 residues.

The CDR3 loop is CASSRRGENTEAFF. In nucleotides, the CDR3 is TGTGCCAGCAGCCGCCGGGGGGAGAACACTGAAGCTTTCTTT. This sequence joins TRBV3-1 (or the pseudogene TRBV3-2) and TRBJ1-1; weak D call: TRBD1 (5 bases). The CDR3 totals 14 residues. The germline V gene encodes CDR1 LGHDT and CDR2 YNNKEL (reference sequence). Trimming removed 4 bases from V and 1 base from J, with 10 bases in between.

This sequence joins TRBV7-3 and TRBJ2-6; 8 bases are shared with TRBD2. The V segment lost 0 bases and the J segment 0 bases; nucleotides outside the gene matches: 1. There are 17 residues in the CDR3. Germline-derived CDR1 and CDR2 are SGHTA and FQGTGA. The CDR3 nucleotides are TGTGCCAGCAGCTTAACTAGCGGGAACTCTGGGGCCAACGTCCTGACTTTC. Protein product: CASSLTSGNSGANVLTF.

V usage is TRBV3-1 (or the pseudogene TRBV3-2) and J usage is TRBJ1-2, with D possibly matching TRBD1 (6 bases). V lost 4 bases and J lost 7, with 19 bases in between. The CDR3 is 15 amino acids. The germline V gene has CDR1 LGHDT and CDR2 YNNKEL (reference sequence). The CDR3 sequence is CASSPQGTGRAGYTF. The CDR3 DNA reads as TGTGCCAGCAGCCCCCAGGGTACAGGGAGAGCTGGCTACACCTTC.

The J gene is TRBJ1-2, the V gene TRBV30, with 10 nucleotides matching TRBD1. Per the germline V gene, CDR1 is GTSNPN and CDR2 is SVGIG (reference sequence). The CDR3 length is 15 residues. Trimming cost V 1 base and J 2 bases; bases outside gene matches: 4. As DNA, the CDR3 is TGTGCCTGGAGTGCCAAGGACAGGGGGAACTATGGCTACACCTTC. Its translation: CAWSAKDRGNYGYTF.

The chain employs TRBV19 and TRBJ1-6; TRBD1 agrees at 9 bases. CDR3 length: 16 amino acids. Germline loops: CDR1 LNHDA, CDR2 SQIVND (reference sequence). The junction had 6 bases not matched to a gene; V was cut back by 2 bases and J by 7 bases. This chain's CDR3 is CASSIPGQGANSPLHF. CDR3 nucleotide sequence: TGTGCCAGTAGTATACCGGGACAGGGTGCGAATTCACCCCTCCACTTT.

This rearrangement joins TRBV25-1 to TRBJ2-1; D is perhaps TRBD1 (6 bases). The CDR3 is 14 residues long. The V gene's germline CDR1 is MGHDK and CDR2 SYGVNS. Deletions cut 5 bases from V and 3 bases from J, with 11 bases between. The CDR3 sequence is CASSRQGHYNEQFF. The CDR3 coding sequence is TGTGCCAGCAGTCGTCAGGGGCACTACAATGAGCAGTTCTTC.

The chain is built from TRBV5-5 and TRBJ2-7; 7 nucleotides match TRBD2. Trimming took 7 bases from V and 3 from J; bases not matched to a gene: 10. This CDR3 is 14 amino acids long. In germline, CDR1 is SGHKS, CDR2 YYEKEE (reference sequence). CDR3 in amino acids: CASQPGGGSYEQYF. As DNA, the CDR3 is TGTGCCAGCCAACCCGGGGGAGGGAGCTACGAGCAGTACTTC. Combining the CDR3 with reference TRBV5-5 and TRBJ2-7 gives the whole variable domain DAGVTQSPTHLIKTRGQQVTLRCSPISGHKSVSWYQQVLGQGPQFIFQYYEKEERGRGNFPDRFSARQFPNYSSELNVNALLLGDSALYLCASQPGGGSYEQYFGPGTRLTVT.

The rearrangement uses TRBV6-5 and TRBJ1-2; 7 nucleotides line up with TRBD1. The CDR3 consists of 13 residues. Germline V gives CDR1 MNHEY, CDR2 SVGAGI. J gave up 7 bases and V 0 bases, and 2 bases lay outside the gene matches. CDR3 loop: CASSYSTGTGYTF. The CDR3 DNA reads TGTGCCAGCAGTTACTCGACAGGGACTGGCTACACCTTC.

The V and J genes are TRBV2 and TRBJ1-3; tentative D call: TRBD1 (6 bases). Between the trimmed V and J ends, which lost 7 bases and 4 bases, there was a span of 14 bases. The CDR3 runs to 14 residues. The germline V gene has CDR1 SNHLY and CDR2 FYNNEI. This CDR3 is CASTHRALGNTIYF. The CDR3 DNA follows: TGTGCCAGCACTCACAGGGCACTAGGAAACACCATATATTTT.

The V and J genes are TRBV21-1 and TRBJ2-2; TRBD2 is the table's D call and was not checked against the DNA. TRBV21-1 corresponds to a pseudogene. The CDR3 has 19 amino acids. The CDR3 DNA sequence: TGTGCCAGCAGCAAAAACAGGCACCTCGCGGGAGCTACGAAGGGGGAGCTGTTTTTT. Its translation is CASSKNRHLAGATKGELFF.

The chain has TRBV19 and TRBJ1-6; TRBD1 is a possible D gene (6 bases). Germline loops: CDR1 LNHDA, CDR2 SQIVND (reference sequence). The ends were cut back, 5 bases at V and 9 bases at J, with 11 bases in the middle. The CDR3 covers 13 residues. This chain's CDR3 is CASSWLGGSPLHF. Here the CDR3 DNA reads TGTGCCAGTAGTTGGCTAGGGGGTTCACCCCTCCACTTT.

In DNA, the CDR3 is TGTGCCACTTCATTTGCCCTCGCGAGGGGGCATAACTCTGGGGCCAACGTCCTGACTTTC. This encodes CATSFALARGHNSGANVLTF. The chain joins TRBV18 to TRBJ2-6, with 7 bases lining up with TRBD1. CDR1 and CDR2 (germline): KGHSH, LQKENI. The CDR3 spans 20 residues. Trimming at V came to 10 bases and at J to 0 bases, leaving 21 bases not matched to a gene.

The chain uses TRBV24-1 and TRBJ2-1, with TRBD2 identical over 9 bases. Germline-derived CDR1 and CDR2 are KGHDR and SFDVKD. The ends lost 0 bases at V and 7 bases at J; junction bases unmatched: 6. The CDR3 extends over 16 amino acids. The CDR3 DNA reads as TGTGCCACCAGTGATTTGAGTCTAGCGGGATCGAATGAGCAGTTCTTC. Its translation is CATSDLSLAGSNEQFF.

This sequence joins TRBV5-1 and TRBJ1-2, with a weak D call TRBD1 (5 bases). The CDR3 extends over 15 amino acids. Trimming shortened V by 4 bases and J by 0 bases, and 13 bases separated the two germline ends. Per germline, CDR1 SGHRS and CDR2 YFSETQ. The DNA of the CDR3 is TGCGCCAGCAGCGTCGACAGATTCACTAACTATGGCTACACCTTC. Translation: CASSVDRFTNYGYTF.

The J gene is TRBJ1-5, the V gene TRBV11-3; D remains unclear. The CDR3 totals 16 residues. Germline V CDR1 and CDR2: SGHNT, YENEEA. The ends were cut back, 2 bases at V and 6 bases at J, with 17 bases in the middle. CDR3 sequence: CASSLIGWVDGQPQHF. The CDR3, as DNA: TGTGCCAGCAGCTTAATCGGGTGGGTAGATGGTCAGCCCCAGCATTTT.

CDR3 amino acids: CASSPRTSRETQYF. CDR3 nucleotide sequence: TGTGCCAGCTCACCAAGGACTAGCAGGGAGACCCAGTACTTC. The chain carries TRBV18 and TRBJ2-5; TRBD2 matches at 8 bases. Trimming removed 2 bases from V and 5 bases from J; junction bases left unmatched: 4. This CDR3 comprises 14 residues. Germline lookup yields CDR1 KGHSH and CDR2 LQKENI.

The rearrangement uses TRBV4-1 and TRBJ1-6; 7 bases agree with TRBD1. The germline V gene encodes CDR1 MGHRA and CDR2 YSYEKL. Trimming at V came to 7 bases and at J to 4 bases, leaving 7 bases not matched to a gene. The CDR3 covers 15 residues. CDR3 nucleotides: TGCGCCAGCAACCCCGGGACAGAGTATAATTCACCCCTCCACTTT. Translation: CASNPGTEYNSPLHF.

The count of this clone is one. This chain joins TRBV4-1 and TRBJ2-1; perhaps TRBD1 as D (6 bases). The CDR3 is 15 amino acids. CDR1 MGHRA and CDR2 YSYEKL come from the germline V gene. The V and J ends lost 4 bases and 1 base respectively, with 11 bases between them. This chain's CDR3 is CASSLSGQSYNEQFF. Written as DNA, the CDR3 is TGCGCCAGCAGCCTGTCGGGACAATCCTACAATGAGCAGTTCTTC.

This clone was recorded only once. The chain joins TRBV30 to TRBJ1-1, with TRBD1 matching over 9 bases. V lost 7 bases and J lost 2; bases outside the gene matches: 5. This CDR3 comprises 13 residues. In germline, CDR1 is GTSNPN, CDR2 SVGIG (reference sequence). This chain's CDR3 is CASGQGHNTEAFF. CDR3 nucleotide sequence: TGTGCCTCCGGACAGGGGCATAACACTGAAGCTTTCTTT.

V is TRBV5-1 and J is TRBJ2-3; no reliable D call. Germline values: CDR1 SGHRS, CDR2 YFSETQ. This CDR3 spans 14 amino acids. V dropped 7 bases and J dropped 2 bases, with 14 bases sitting between them. This CDR3 reads CASRLGRLTDTQYF. The CDR3 DNA is TGCGCCAGCCGTTTAGGCAGGCTCACAGATACGCAGTATTTT. Variable domain in full (rest from reference TRBV5-1 and TRBJ2-3): KAGVTQTPRYLIKTRGQQVTLSCSPISGHRSVSWYQQTPGQGLQFLFEYFSETQRNKGNFPGRFSGRQFSNSRSEMNVSTLELGDSALYLCASRLGRLTDTQYFGPGTRLTVL.

This rearrangement joins TRBV10-3 to TRBJ1-2, with D hard to call. CDR3 length: 16 residues. Germline values: CDR1 ENHRY, CDR2 SYGVKD. V gave up 4 bases and J gave up 5 bases, with 20 bases separating them. CDR3 sequence: CAISGPGNYQTYGYTF. CDR3 coding DNA: TGTGCCATCAGTGGTCCCGGGAACTACCAAACGTATGGCTACACCTTC.

The chain combines TRBV19 with TRBJ1-1; 7 bases match TRBD1. This CDR3 is 15 amino acids long. The V and J ends lost 6 bases and 1 base, in that order; junction bases with no gene match: 8. The germline gives CDR1 LNHDA, CDR2 SQIVND (reference sequence). CDR3 loop: CASRKQGQRNTEAFF. CDR3 nucleotide sequence: TGTGCCAGTAGAAAACAGGGGCAACGGAACACTGAAGCTTTCTTT. The full variable domain, rest sourced from reference TRBV19 and TRBJ1-1, is DGGITQSPKYLFRKEGQNVTLSCEQNLNHDAMYWYRQDPGQGLRLIYYSQIVNDFQKGDIAEGYSVSREKKESFPLTVTSAQKNPTAFYLCASRKQGQRNTEAFFGQGTRLTVV.

The rearrangement uses TRBV30 and TRBJ1-1; D uncertain. The CDR3 spans 13 residues. Trimming removed 2 bases from V and 0 bases from J, with 7 bases in between. The germline gives CDR1 GTSNPN, CDR2 SVGIG (reference sequence). Here the CDR3 DNA reads TGTGCCTGGAGTTACTTAGTGAACACTGAAGCTTTCTTT. This sequence encodes CAWSYLVNTEAFF.

The chain is built from TRBV7-2 and TRBJ2-5; the D gene is possibly TRBD2 (5 bases). Germline V lookup: CDR1 SGHTA, CDR2 FQGNSA. V was cut by 6 bases and J by 3 bases, with 23 bases left in between. The CDR3 contains 17 residues. The CDR3 protein is CASSQAVGLSGKETQYF. The CDR3 DNA reads as TGTGCCAGCAGTCAAGCGGTGGGCCTGTCTGGGAAAGAGACCCAGTACTTC.

The chain carries TRBV13 and TRBJ1-1; D call uncertain. V was clipped by 1 base and J by 8 bases, with 11 bases between them. Germline values: CDR1 PRHDT, CDR2 FYEKMQ (reference sequence). The CDR3 contains 13 residues. This CDR3 reads CASSLVGRQEAFF. In nucleotides, the CDR3 is TGTGCCAGCAGCTTAGTAGGCAGACAAGAAGCTTTCTTT.

The rearrangement links TRBV12-3 or TRBV12-4 to TRBJ1-1; D is possibly TRBD1 (6 bases). V was cut by 2 bases and J by 10 bases, with 14 bases left in between. This CDR3 comprises 13 residues. For the CDR3, the DNA is TGTGCCAGCAGTTTAAGTGGGGGCGGAGCAGCTTTCTTT. Its translation: CASSLSGGGAAFF.

This chain connects TRBV30 to TRBJ1-2, with 7 bases identical to TRBD1. The ends lost 0 bases at V and 5 bases at J; junction bases unmatched: 3. The CDR3 sequence is 13 residues long. Germline V CDR1 and CDR2: GTSNPN, SVGIG (reference sequence). The CDR3 region has the DNA TGTGCCTGGAGTGTTGGGACAGCATATGGCTACACCTTC. Amino acid sequence: CAWSVGTAYGYTF.

Written as DNA, the CDR3 is TGTGCCAGCAAGATAGCGGGCACAGATACGCAGTATTTT. Translation: CASKIAGTDTQYF. The genes are TRBV27 and TRBJ2-3, with a weak D call TRBD2 (6 bases). CDR1 and CDR2 from the germline V gene are MNHEY and SMNVEV (reference sequence). CDR3 length equals 13 residues. Trimming shortened V by 7 bases and J by 1 base, and 9 bases separated the two germline ends.